The 21 T cell receptor beta chains reported below all come from one sample, sequenced in a study of monozygotic twins with inflammatory bowel disease. TCRdb re-called the 5' RACE reads, yielding one record per CDR3 amino acid sequence without DNA. The table lists about 380,000 distinct CDR3 sequences. The sample consisted of blood. The receptors shown here come from a human donor with ulcerative colitis or Crohn's disease, or a healthy co-twin of an affected twin (not recorded which).

V is TRBV12-3 or TRBV12-4 and J is TRBJ2-1; the D call of TRBD1 rests on TCRdb alone, since no DNA is present to check it. CDR3 length equals 15 residues. CDR3 sequence: CASSLSLGQMGEQFF.

The V and J genes are TRBV7-9 and TRBJ2-1; TCRdb indicates TRBD1, and absent DNA this call remains unverified. Germline values: CDR1 SEHNR, CDR2 FQNEAQ (reference sequence). The CDR3 extends over 15 amino acids. CDR3 amino acids: CASSLAGTRYNEQFF. The full variable domain, with the rest looked up from reference TRBV7-9 and TRBJ2-1, is DTGVSQNPRHKITKRGQNVTFRCDPISEHNRLYWYRQTLGQGPEFLTYFQNEAQLEKSRLLSDRFSAERPKGSFSTLEIQRTEQGDSAMYLCASSLAGTRYNEQFFGPGTRLTVL.

The chain has TRBV5-1 and TRBJ2-3; the TRBD2 assignment by TCRdb is unverifiable without DNA. There are 17 residues in the CDR3. Germline lookup yields CDR1 SGHRS and CDR2 YFSETQ. The CDR3: CASRKGLAGVSTDTQYF.

The chain recombines TRBV4-3 with TRBJ1-2; lacking DNA, the TRBD1 call made by TCRdb goes unchecked. Germline V gene lookup returns CDR1 LGHNA and CDR2 YSLEER. The CDR3 runs to 17 residues. The CDR3 spells CASSPGTGGAEGYGYTF.

The V gene is TRBV3-1, the J gene TRBJ2-7; without DNA, the TCRdb call of TRBD1 cannot be checked. The CDR3 contains 16 residues. CDR1 and CDR2 (germline): LGHDT, YNNKEL (reference sequence). Here the CDR3 reads CASSRSRQGRPYEQYF.

The chain couples TRBV5-1 to TRBJ2-1; TCRdb lists TRBD1, though no DNA is available to test this call. Germline V gives CDR1 SGHRS, CDR2 YFSETQ. There are 16 residues in the CDR3. The chain's CDR3 is CASSDPGQGMSNEQFF.

J is TRBJ1-3 and V is TRBV6-5. The CDR3 is 19 residues long. Germline CDR1 reads MNHEY; CDR2 reads SVGAGI. CDR3 sequence reads: CASSYFRSGKRGSGNTIYF.

The V and J genes are TRBV5-5 and TRBJ2-1; there is no DNA to check the TCRdb D call of TRBD2. Germline CDR1 reads SGHKS; CDR2 reads YYEKEE (reference sequence). This CDR3 spans 16 amino acids. This chain's CDR3 is CASSSLGLRAYNEQFF. Full variable domain (outside the CDR3, taken from reference TRBV5-5 and TRBJ2-1): DAGVTQSPTHLIKTRGQQVTLRCSPISGHKSVSWYQQVLGQGPQFIFQYYEKEERGRGNFPDRFSARQFPNYSSELNVNALLLGDSALYLCASSSLGLRAYNEQFFGPGTRLTVL.

The chain recombines TRBV11-3 with TRBJ2-1; without DNA, the TCRdb call of TRBD1 cannot be checked. This CDR3 has 16 amino acids. Germline-derived CDR1 and CDR2 are SGHNT and YENEEA. The CDR3 region is CASSRGGTTSYNEQFF. Together with reference TRBV11-3 and TRBJ2-1, the CDR3 gives the full variable domain: EAGVVQSPRYKIIEKKQPVAFWCNPISGHNTLYWYLQNLGQGPELLIRYENEEAVDDSQLPKDRFSAERLKGVDSTLKIQPAELGDSAVYLCASSRGGTTSYNEQFFGPGTRLTVL.

The chain links TRBV5-1 to TRBJ2-7; no DNA is available, so the TRBD1 call from TCRdb remains unchecked. The CDR3 extends over 14 amino acids. In germline, CDR1 is SGHRS, CDR2 YFSETQ. CDR3 amino acids: CASSLGGGSREQYF.

The chain couples TRBV7-3 to TRBJ2-6; without DNA, the TCRdb call of TRBD1 cannot be checked. The V gene's germline CDR1 is SGHTA and CDR2 FQGTGA. This CDR3 has 16 residues. CDR3: CASSLQRGSGANVLTF.

CDR3 in amino acids: CASSIGINKKLFF. The chain carries TRBV19 and TRBJ1-4. The germline V gene encodes CDR1 LNHDA and CDR2 SQIVND (reference sequence). This CDR3 has 13 residues.

The chain links TRBV4-3 to TRBJ1-6. This CDR3 has 15 residues. Germline CDR1 reads LGHNA; CDR2 reads YSLEER. The CDR3 spells CASSQERGWSLPLHF.

J is TRBJ2-3 and V is TRBV6-2 or TRBV6-3; the TCRdb call, TRBD1, lacks DNA for checking. Germline loops: CDR1 MNHEY, CDR2 SVGEGT. This CDR3 comprises 15 residues. The CDR3 spells CASSLRTGVSDTQYF.

This rearrangement joins TRBV12-3 or TRBV12-4 to TRBJ2-2; TCRdb picks TRBD1, but there is no DNA to check that call. The CDR3 spans 14 residues. Here the CDR3 reads CATPAGPNTGELFF.

The V call is TRBV5-4, the J call TRBJ2-1; the TCRdb call, TRBD2, lacks DNA for checking. Germline V lookup: CDR1 SGHNT, CDR2 YYREEE (reference sequence). The CDR3 covers 17 residues. CDR3 residues: CASSPIAGGVSYNEQFF.

The gene calls are TRBV20-1 and TRBJ1-2; TCRdb calls TRBD1, which cannot be checked without DNA. From germline, CDR1 is DFQATT and CDR2 SNEGSKA (reference sequence). This CDR3 has 15 amino acids. The CDR3 here is CSAPTRGQGIDGYTF.

The chain couples TRBV6-1 to TRBJ1-1. The CDR3 has 14 amino acids. CDR1 MNHNS and CDR2 SASEGT come from the germline V gene. The CDR3 region is CASSVDSEEGEAFF.

The chain links TRBV2 to TRBJ1-2. CDR1 is SNHLY, CDR2 FYNNEI, per germline. CDR3 size: 11 residues. CDR3 sequence reads: CASSPQDGYTF. Variable domain in full (rest from reference TRBV2 and TRBJ1-2): EPEVTQTPSHQVTQMGQEVILRCVPISNHLYFYWYRQILGQKVEFLVSFYNNEISEKSEIFDDQFSVERPDGSNFTLKIRSTKLEDSAMYFCASSPQDGYTFGSGTRLTVV.

The chain carries TRBV10-2 and TRBJ2-3; the D call from TCRdb, TRBD2, cannot be confirmed without DNA. Germline V gene lookup returns CDR1 WSHSY and CDR2 SAAADI. The CDR3 contains 15 residues. CDR3 protein: CASSERRGGSDTQYF.

The chain combines TRBV4-2 with TRBJ2-7; the D call from TCRdb, TRBD2, cannot be confirmed without DNA. This CDR3 is built from 15 residues. The germline V gene has CDR1 LGHNA and CDR2 YNFKEQ. CDR3 residues: CASSQAGTSSYEQYF.